This T cell receptor (beta chain) was captured by sequencing in a study of T cell responses to AZD1222 COVID-19 vaccine. Findings and limits, study-wide: Spike was spanned by vaccine-associated CD4 TCRs, with dominance at 160-218 and 743-854. Spike-specific TCR breadth and depth were elevated following two AZD1222 doses.

As for this clone: Its antigen remains unknown.

Libraries were prepared by immunoSEQ multiplex PCR; TCRdb keeps only in-frame clonotypes and omits some of them. The table records some 190,000 clones, around 89% of them present only once. Sequences were derived from peripheral blood, sampled on day 0 of AZD1222 vaccination. This sequence was found in an adult in good health.

Here the CDR3 DNA reads TGCGCCAGCAGTGGAGGTGCGAACACCGGGGAGCTGTTTTTT. This sequence encodes CASSGGANTGELFF. This chain links TRBV5-1 with TRBJ2-2; TRBD2 is a possible D gene (5 bases). Trimming stripped 5 bases from V and 0 bases from J, with 8 bases between. Germline V CDR1 and CDR2: SGHRS, YFSETQ. The CDR3 spans 14 residues.